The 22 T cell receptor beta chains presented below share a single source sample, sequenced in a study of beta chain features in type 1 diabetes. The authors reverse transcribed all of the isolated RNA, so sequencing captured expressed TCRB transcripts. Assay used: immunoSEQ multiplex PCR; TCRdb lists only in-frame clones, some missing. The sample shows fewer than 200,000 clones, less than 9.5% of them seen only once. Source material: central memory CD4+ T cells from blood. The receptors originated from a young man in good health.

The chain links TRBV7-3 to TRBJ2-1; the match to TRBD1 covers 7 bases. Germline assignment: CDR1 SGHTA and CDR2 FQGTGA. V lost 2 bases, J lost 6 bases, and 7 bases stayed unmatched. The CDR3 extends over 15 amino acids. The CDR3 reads CASSLRGGLPNEQFF. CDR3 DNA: TGTGCCAGCAGCTTACGAGGGGGCCTGCCCAATGAGCAGTTCTTC.

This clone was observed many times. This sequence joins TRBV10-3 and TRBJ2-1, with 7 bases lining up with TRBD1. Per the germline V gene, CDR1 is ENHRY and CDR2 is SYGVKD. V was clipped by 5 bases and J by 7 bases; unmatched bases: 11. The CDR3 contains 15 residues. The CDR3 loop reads CAISQSGTAKNEQFF. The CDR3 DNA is TGTGCCATCAGTCAATCCGGGACAGCCAAAAATGAGCAGTTCTTC.

The CDR3 reads CAAVAVNYGYTF. The DNA for the CDR3 is TGTGCTGCGGTGGCCGTAAACTATGGCTACACCTTC. The chain couples TRBV28 to TRBJ1-2, with no clear D. The CDR3 has 12 amino acids. Per the germline V gene, CDR1 is MDHEN and CDR2 is SYDVKM.

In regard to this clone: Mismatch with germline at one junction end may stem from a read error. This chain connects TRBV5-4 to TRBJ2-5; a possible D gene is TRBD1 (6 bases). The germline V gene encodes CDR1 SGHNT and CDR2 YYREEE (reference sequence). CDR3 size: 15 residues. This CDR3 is CASSPAEEQGEAQYF. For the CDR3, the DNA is TGTGCCAGCAGCCCCGCGGAAGAACAGGGAGAGGCCCAGTACTTC.

The CDR3 bases are TGTGCCAGCACCATGGGGGGCTCCTACGAGCAGTACTTC. This encodes CASTMGGSYEQYF. The V gene is TRBV6-6, the J gene TRBJ2-7; D perhaps matches TRBD2 (6 bases). Germline V gives CDR1 MNHNY, CDR2 SVGAGI (reference sequence). V lost 7 bases, J lost 0 bases, and 10 bases lay in between. CDR3 length equals 13 residues.

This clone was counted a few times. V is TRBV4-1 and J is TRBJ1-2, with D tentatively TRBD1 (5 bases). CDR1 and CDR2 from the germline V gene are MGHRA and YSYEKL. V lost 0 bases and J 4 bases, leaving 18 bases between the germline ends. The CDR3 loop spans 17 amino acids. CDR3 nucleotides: TGCGCCAGCAGCCAAGATTCGGGGACGGGGGAGAGCTATGGCTACACCTTC. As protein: CASSQDSGTGESYGYTF.

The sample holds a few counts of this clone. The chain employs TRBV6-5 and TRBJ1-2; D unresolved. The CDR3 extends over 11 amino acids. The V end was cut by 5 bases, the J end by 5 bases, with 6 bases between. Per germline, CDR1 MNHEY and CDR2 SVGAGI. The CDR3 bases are TGTGCCAGCAGTGGGAGGTATGGCTACACCTTC. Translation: CASSGRYGYTF.

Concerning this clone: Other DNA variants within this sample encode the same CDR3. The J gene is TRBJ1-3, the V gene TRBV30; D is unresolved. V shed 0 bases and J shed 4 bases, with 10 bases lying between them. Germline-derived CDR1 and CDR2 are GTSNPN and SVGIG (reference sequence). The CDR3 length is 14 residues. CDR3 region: CAWSVRGSGNTIYF. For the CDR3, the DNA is TGTGCCTGGAGTGTCCGGGGTTCGGGAAACACCATATATTTT.

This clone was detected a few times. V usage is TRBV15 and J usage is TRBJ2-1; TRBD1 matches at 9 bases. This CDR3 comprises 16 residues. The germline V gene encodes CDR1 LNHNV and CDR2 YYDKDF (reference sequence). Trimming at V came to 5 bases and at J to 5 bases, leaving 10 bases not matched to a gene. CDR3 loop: CATSSDRTGVDNEQFF. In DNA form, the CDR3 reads TGTGCCACCAGCTCCGATAGGACAGGGGTTGACAATGAGCAGTTCTTC.

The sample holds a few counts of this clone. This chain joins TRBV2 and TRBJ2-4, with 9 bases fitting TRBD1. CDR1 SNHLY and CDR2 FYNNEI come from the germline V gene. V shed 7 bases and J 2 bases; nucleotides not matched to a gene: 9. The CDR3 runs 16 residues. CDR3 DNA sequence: TGTGCCAGCATTGAGGAAGACAGGGGGACCAAAAACATTCAGTACTTC. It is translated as CASIEEDRGTKNIQYF.

Here the CDR3 reads CASSRTGSQETQYF. In nucleotides, the CDR3 is TGTGCCAGTAGTAGGACTGGGAGCCAAGAGACCCAGTACTTC. The rearrangement joins TRBV19 to TRBJ2-5; tentatively, D is TRBD2 (5 bases). Germline CDR1 reads LNHDA; CDR2 reads SQIVND (reference sequence). CDR3 length: 14 amino acids. Trimming removed 4 bases from V and 1 base from J, with 10 bases in between. The variable domain in full, with the rest retrieved from reference TRBV19 and TRBJ2-5, is DGGITQSPKYLFRKEGQNVTLSCEQNLNHDAMYWYRQDPGQGLRLIYYSQIVNDFQKGDIAEGYSVSREKKESFPLTVTSAQKNPTAFYLCASSRTGSQETQYFGPGTRLLVL.

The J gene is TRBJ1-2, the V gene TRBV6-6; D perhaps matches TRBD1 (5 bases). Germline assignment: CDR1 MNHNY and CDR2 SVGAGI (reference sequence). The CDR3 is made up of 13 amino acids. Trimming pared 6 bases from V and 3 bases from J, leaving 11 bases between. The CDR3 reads CASSLGGDYGYTF. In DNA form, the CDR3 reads TGTGCCAGCAGCCTCGGAGGGGACTATGGCTACACCTTC.

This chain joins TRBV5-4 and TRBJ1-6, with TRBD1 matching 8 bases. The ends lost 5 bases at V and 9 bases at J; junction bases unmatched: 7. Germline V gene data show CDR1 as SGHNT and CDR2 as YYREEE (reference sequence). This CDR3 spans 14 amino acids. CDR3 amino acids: CASRLDRGGSPLHF. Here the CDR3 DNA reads TGTGCCAGCAGGTTAGACAGGGGTGGTTCACCCCTCCACTTT.

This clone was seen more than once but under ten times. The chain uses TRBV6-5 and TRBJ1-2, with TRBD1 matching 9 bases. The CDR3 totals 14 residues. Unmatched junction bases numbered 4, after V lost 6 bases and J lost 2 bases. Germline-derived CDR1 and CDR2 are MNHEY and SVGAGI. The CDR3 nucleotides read TGTGCCAGCAGCAGGGACAGGGAGAACTATGGCTACACCTTC. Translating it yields CASSRDRENYGYTF.

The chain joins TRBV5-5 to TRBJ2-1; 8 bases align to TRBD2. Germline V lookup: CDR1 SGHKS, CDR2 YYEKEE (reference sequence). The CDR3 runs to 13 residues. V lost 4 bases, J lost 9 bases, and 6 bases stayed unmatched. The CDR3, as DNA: TGTGCCAGCAGCCTGACTAGCGACGTTGAGCAGTTCTTC. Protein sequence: CASSLTSDVEQFF.

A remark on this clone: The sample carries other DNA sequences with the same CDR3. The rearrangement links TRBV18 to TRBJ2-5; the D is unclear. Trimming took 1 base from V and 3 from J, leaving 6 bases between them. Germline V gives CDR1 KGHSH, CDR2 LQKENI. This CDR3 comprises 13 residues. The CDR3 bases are TGTGCCAGCTCACCACGTCAAAAAGAGACCCAGTACTTC. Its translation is CASSPRQKETQYF.

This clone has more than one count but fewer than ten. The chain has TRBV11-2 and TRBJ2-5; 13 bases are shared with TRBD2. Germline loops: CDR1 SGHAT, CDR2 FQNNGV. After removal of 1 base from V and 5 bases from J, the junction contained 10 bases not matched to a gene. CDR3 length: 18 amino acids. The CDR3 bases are TGTGCCAGCAGCTTAGGAACTAGCGGGGGGGCCTTCGGGGAGACCCAGTACTTC. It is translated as CASSLGTSGGAFGETQYF.

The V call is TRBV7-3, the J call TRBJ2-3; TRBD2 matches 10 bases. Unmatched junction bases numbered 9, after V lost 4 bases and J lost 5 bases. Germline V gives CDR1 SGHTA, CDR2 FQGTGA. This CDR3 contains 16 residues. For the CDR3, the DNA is TGTGCCAGCAGCTCGGGACTAGCGCGGGAAGGAGATACGCAGTATTTT. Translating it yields CASSSGLAREGDTQYF.

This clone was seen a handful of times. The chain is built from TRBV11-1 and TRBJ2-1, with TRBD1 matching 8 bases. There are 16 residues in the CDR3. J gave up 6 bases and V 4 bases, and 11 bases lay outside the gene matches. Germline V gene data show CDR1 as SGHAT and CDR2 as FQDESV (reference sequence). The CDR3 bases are TGTGCCAGCAGCTCGGTGAAGACAGGGGTTACCAATGAGCAGTTCTTC. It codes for CASSSVKTGVTNEQFF.

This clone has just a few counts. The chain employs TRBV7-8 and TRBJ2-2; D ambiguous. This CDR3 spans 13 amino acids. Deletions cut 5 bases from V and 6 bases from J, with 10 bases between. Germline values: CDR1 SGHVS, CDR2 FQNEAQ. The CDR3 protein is CASSPQMSGELFF. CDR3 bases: TGTGCCAGCAGCCCCCAGATGTCCGGGGAGCTGTTTTTT.

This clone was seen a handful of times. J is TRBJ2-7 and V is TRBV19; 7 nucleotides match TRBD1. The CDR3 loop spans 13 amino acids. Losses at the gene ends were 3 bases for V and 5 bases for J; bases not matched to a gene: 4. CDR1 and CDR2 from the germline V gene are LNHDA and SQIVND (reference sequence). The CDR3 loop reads CASSIDRENEQYF. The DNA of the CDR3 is TGTGCCAGTAGTATTGACAGGGAAAACGAGCAGTACTTC. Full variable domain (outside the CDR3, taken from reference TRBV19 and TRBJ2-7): DGGITQSPKYLFRKEGQNVTLSCEQNLNHDAMYWYRQDPGQGLRLIYYSQIVNDFQKGDIAEGYSVSREKKESFPLTVTSAQKNPTAFYLCASSIDRENEQYFGPGTRLTVT.

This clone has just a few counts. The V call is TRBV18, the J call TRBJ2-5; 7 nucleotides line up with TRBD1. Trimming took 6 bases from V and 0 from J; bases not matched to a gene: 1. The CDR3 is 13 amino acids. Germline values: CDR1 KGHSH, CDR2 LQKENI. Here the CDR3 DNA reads TGTGCCAGCTCCGGGACAGACCAAGAGACCCAGTACTTC. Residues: CASSGTDQETQYF.